The T cell receptor beta chain described here comes from a study of identical twins. Unique molecular identifiers were present on cDNA, and template switching added a universal primer site. TCRdb reanalysed the 5' RACE reads using MiXCR and keeps one entry per CDR3 protein. The data contain 400,000 to 500,000 distinct CDR3 sequences, 13% to 15% of them singletons. Germline V gene sequence: CDR1 SGHKS, CDR2 YYEKEE (reference sequence). With V trimmed by 4 bases and J by 5 bases, 10 bases remained unmatched. CDR3 length: 16 residues. These data were also reused for a study on yellow fever vaccine responses in identical twins.

Sequencing was carried out using CD4+ T cells sorted from blood. The rearrangement links TRBV5-5 to TRBJ2-2, with 8 nucleotides matching TRBD1. This receptor was identified in a woman younger than 35 in good health. CDR3 bases: TGTGCCAGCAGCCCTCAGGGGGCGCGTGATACCGGGGAGCTGTTTTTT. This translates into CASSPQGARDTGELFF.